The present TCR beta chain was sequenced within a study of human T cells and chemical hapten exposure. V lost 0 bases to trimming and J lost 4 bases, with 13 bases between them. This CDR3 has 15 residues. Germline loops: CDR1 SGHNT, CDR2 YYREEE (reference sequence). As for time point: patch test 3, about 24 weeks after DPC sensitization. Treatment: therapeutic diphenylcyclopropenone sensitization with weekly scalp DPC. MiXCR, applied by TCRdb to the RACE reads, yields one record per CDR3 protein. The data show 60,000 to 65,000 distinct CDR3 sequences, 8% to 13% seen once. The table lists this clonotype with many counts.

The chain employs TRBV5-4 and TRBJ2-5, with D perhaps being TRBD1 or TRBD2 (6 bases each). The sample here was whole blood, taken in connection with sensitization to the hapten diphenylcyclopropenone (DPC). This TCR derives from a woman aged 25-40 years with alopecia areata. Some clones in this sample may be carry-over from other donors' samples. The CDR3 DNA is TGTGCCAGCAGCTTGGGGTCGGGGGCAGGAGAGACCCAGTACTTC. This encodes CASSLGSGAGETQYF. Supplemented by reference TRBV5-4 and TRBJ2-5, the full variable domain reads ETGVTQSPTHLIKTRGQQVTLRCSSQSGHNTVSWYQQALGQGPQFIFQYYREEENGRGNFPPRFSGLQFPNYSSELNVNALELDDSALYLCASSLGSGAGETQYFGPGTRLLVL.